This entry lists 6 T cell receptor beta chains sequenced from one sample in a study of OX40 agonist ivuxolimab in advanced cancers. Measured with immunoSEQ multiplex PCR; TCRdb has only the in-frame clones, and not every one. The table lists approximately 68,000 clones, more than 75% of them singletons. The sample in question was CD4+ or CD8+ T cells sorted from blood, obtained in a trial of the OX40 agonist ivuxolimab. The source of these receptors is an adult with an advanced solid tumor such as melanoma, head and neck, liver or kidney cancer.

This chain connects TRBV5-5 to TRBJ1-4, with unresolved D. The germline V and J ends were trimmed by 1 base and 0 bases, with 13 bases remaining between them. CDR3 length equals 17 residues. Germline V lookup: CDR1 SGHKS, CDR2 YYEKEE (reference sequence). CDR3 loop: CASSLLLNSATNEKLFF. The CDR3 bases are TGTGCCAGCAGCTTGCTTCTGAACTCTGCAACTAATGAAAAACTGTTTTTT.

The V call is TRBV5-1, the J call TRBJ2-1; D call uncertain. The CDR3 spans 15 residues. V shed 0 bases and J shed 0 bases, with 7 bases lying between them. The germline V gene encodes CDR1 SGHRS and CDR2 YFSETQ. CDR3 in amino acids: CASSLVADSYNEQFF. In DNA form, the CDR3 reads TGCGCCAGCAGCTTGGTAGCCGACTCCTACAATGAGCAGTTCTTC.

The chain joins TRBV11-1 to TRBJ1-1; D may be TRBD1 (5 bases). V gave up 2 bases and J gave up 5 bases, with 12 bases separating them. The CDR3 has 14 residues. Germline V gene lookup returns CDR1 SGHAT and CDR2 FQDESV (reference sequence). The CDR3 loop reads CASSLRGAWTEAFF. CDR3 bases: TGTGCCAGCAGCTTAAGAGGGGCATGGACTGAAGCTTTCTTT.

The V gene is TRBV29-1, the J gene TRBJ2-3; possibly TRBD2 for D (5 bases). Germline V gene data show CDR1 as SQVTM and CDR2 as ANQGSEA. CDR3 length: 12 residues. V gave up 5 bases and J gave up 5 bases, with 11 bases separating them. Here the CDR3 reads CSVFDGIDTQYF. CDR3 DNA sequence: TGCAGCGTTTTTGACGGGATAGATACGCAGTATTTT.

The V call is TRBV4-3, the J call TRBJ2-1, with unresolved D. Trimming left V 1 base short and J 6 bases short, with 10 bases between. CDR1 is LGHNA, CDR2 YSLEER, per germline. This CDR3 comprises 14 residues. This CDR3 reads CASSQGSIANEQFF. CDR3 sequence (DNA): TGCGCCAGCAGCCAAGGTTCCATAGCCAATGAGCAGTTCTTC.

The chain employs TRBV20-1 and TRBJ2-7; possible D gene TRBD1, 6 bases. Germline values: CDR1 DFQATT, CDR2 SNEGSKA (reference sequence). V lost 7 bases, J lost 2 bases, and 9 bases lay in between. The CDR3 runs 11 residues. CDR3 amino acids: CSGGQTYEQYF. The CDR3 DNA follows: TGCAGTGGCGGACAGACCTACGAGCAGTACTTC.